Described below is a single T cell receptor (beta chain) sequence and its context. The sample comes from a study of PD-1 and CTLA-4 blockade in melanoma. The CDR3 loop spans 14 amino acids. CDR1 is GTSNPN and CDR2 is SVGIG in the germline V gene (reference sequence). Germline trimming cut 0 bases from V and 5 bases from J; bases unmatched to any gene: 6. TCRdb's copy holds only in-frame clones and misses some; the assay was immunoSEQ multiplex PCR. The table has around 31,000 clones, 88% seen once. This TCR was sampled from a human donor with melanoma. The genes are TRBV30 and TRBJ2-7, with 8 bases fitting TRBD2. Specimen: CD8+ T cells from peripheral blood, collected from a patient given anti-PD-1 treatment. CDR3 nucleotide sequence: TGTGCCTGGAGTGTATTGACTAGCGAGGACGAGCAGTACTTC. It specifies CAWSVLTSEDEQYF.